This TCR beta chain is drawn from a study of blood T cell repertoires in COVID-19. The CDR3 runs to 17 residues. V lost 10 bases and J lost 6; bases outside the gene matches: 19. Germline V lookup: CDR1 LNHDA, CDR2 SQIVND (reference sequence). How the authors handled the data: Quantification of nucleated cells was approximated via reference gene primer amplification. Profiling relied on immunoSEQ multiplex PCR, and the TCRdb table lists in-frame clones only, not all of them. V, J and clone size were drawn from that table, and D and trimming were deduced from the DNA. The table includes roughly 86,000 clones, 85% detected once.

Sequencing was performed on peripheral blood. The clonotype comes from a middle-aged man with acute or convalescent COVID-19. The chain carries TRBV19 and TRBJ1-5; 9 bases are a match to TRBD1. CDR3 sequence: CATTGGRDRALGQPQHF. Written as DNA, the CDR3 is TGTGCCACCACGGGGGGACGGGACAGGGCCCTGGGTCAGCCCCAGCATTTT.